The rows below give T cell receptor beta chains drawn from one sample of a study of cytomegalovirus exposure and HLA in healthy donors. Data came from immunoSEQ multiplex PCR; TCRdb stores just in-frame clones and leaves some out. The sample shows about 170,000 clones, around 84% of them seen only once. Sequences were obtained from PBMCs. These receptors were taken from a man younger than 40 in good health and CMV-seropositive. The CDR3 runs from the conserved cysteine through the conserved F or W. Fields, in order: J gene, V gene, D gene, clone size, CDR3 protein, CDR3 DNA. The D gene is left open where the match is weak. Clone size appears in some rows only: once, few, many, or a class for an expanded clone.

TRBJ2-5 TRBV7-2 TRBD2 - CASSLSGSGETQYF TGTGCCAGCAGCTTGAGCGGGAGTGGAGAGACCCAGTACTTC
TRBJ1-2 TRBV6-5 - - CASATLQGRSHGYTF TGTGCCAGCGCCACTTTACAGGGTCGTAGCCATGGCTACACCTTC
TRBJ2-1 TRBV19 - - CASSWGLSYNEQFF TGTGCCAGTAGTTGGGGACTCTCGTACAATGAGCAGTTCTTC
TRBJ2-1 TRBV7-2 TRBD2 - CASSRGLAAQNEQFF TGTGCCAGCAGCCGCGGACTAGCGGCCCAAAATGAGCAGTTCTTC
TRBJ2-2 TRBV7-9 TRBD1 - CSSRETGALNTGELFF TGTTCCAGCAGGGAGACAGGGGCCCTGAACACCGGGGAGCTGTTTTTT
TRBJ1-5 TRBV19 - - CASSIEYSNQPQHF TGTGCCAGTAGTATAGAATATAGCAATCAGCCCCAGCATTTT
TRBJ1-1 TRBV7-9 - - CASNSVFTEAFF TGTGCCAGCAACTCGGTTTTCACTGAAGCTTTCTTT
TRBJ2-1 TRBV28 TRBD2 - CASSLGSGRAGSYNEQFF TGTGCCAGCAGTTTAGGTAGCGGGAGGGCCGGGTCCTACAATGAGCAGTTCTTC
TRBJ2-3 TRBV15 TRBD2 - CATSTKAGEADTQYF TGTGCCACCAGCACCAAAGCGGGAGAAGCAGATACGCAGTATTTT
TRBJ2-7 TRBV4-3 - - CASSHFRTPIYEQYF TGCGCCAGCAGCCATTTCCGGACTCCCATATACGAGCAGTACTTC
TRBJ1-2 TRBV10-3 - once CAAQARTEDNYGYTF TGTGCCGCCCAAGCTCGGACAGAGGATAACTATGGCTACACCTTC
TRBJ1-2 TRBV7-8 - - CASSLGQYGYTF TGTGCCAGCAGCTTAGGACAGTATGGCTACACCTTC
TRBJ1-2 TRBV4-2 - - CASSQDRGRSNYGYTF TGTGCCAGCAGCCAAGATCGTGGCAGGTCCAACTATGGCTACACCTTC
TRBJ2-1 TRBV30 TRBD2 - CAWGIGRGTFF TGTGCCTGGGGCATCGGGAGGGGTACGTTCTTC
TRBJ1-1 TRBV7-9 - - CASSLGRWGPGWGTEAFF TGTGCCAGCAGCTTGGGTAGGTGGGGCCCCGGGTGGGGCACTGAAGCTTTCTTT
TRBJ2-1 TRBV9 - - CASSPDEQFF TGTGCCAGCAGTCCGGATGAGCAGTTCTTC